Listed below are T cell receptor beta chains from one sample, sequenced in a study of T cells in Graves' hyperthyroidism and ophthalmopathy. From the multiplex PCR reads, TCRdb called clonotypes with MiXCR, one entry per CDR3 protein. This table holds 550,000 to 800,000 distinct CDR3 sequences, roughly 15% found once. Sequenced: blood. These receptors all stem from a man younger than 30 with Graves' hyperthyroidism. The CDR3 runs from the conserved cysteine through the conserved F or W. A D gene is named only where the DNA matches it firmly. Clone size appears in some rows only: once, few, many, or a class for an expanded clone.

clone_size: many; v_call: TRBV28; j_call: TRBJ2-3; d_call: -; cdr3_aa: CASSLLSQGGTDTQYF
clone_size: few; v_call: TRBV11-1; j_call: TRBJ2-7; d_call: TRBD1; cdr3_aa: CASSSLLGQGIYEQYF
clone_size: -; v_call: TRBV20-1; j_call: TRBJ2-2; d_call: TRBD2; cdr3_aa: CSANPNAGGITGELFF
clone_size: many; v_call: TRBV20-1; j_call: TRBJ2-7; d_call: TRBD1; cdr3_aa: CSVSRDSLGEQYF
clone_size: many; v_call: TRBV2; j_call: TRBJ2-7; d_call: -; cdr3_aa: CASSSGVGGYEQYF
clone_size: few; v_call: TRBV4-3; j_call: TRBJ2-7; d_call: -; cdr3_aa: CASSRLQGYEQYF
clone_size: -; v_call: TRBV29-1; j_call: TRBJ2-5; d_call: -; cdr3_aa: CSVTLGGTGSQYF
clone_size: few; v_call: TRBV4-3; j_call: TRBJ2-2; d_call: -; cdr3_aa: CASSQDVGGGELFF
clone_size: few; v_call: TRBV28; j_call: TRBJ2-1; d_call: -; cdr3_aa: CASSYYHSSHEQFF
clone_size: -; v_call: TRBV15; j_call: TRBJ2-1; d_call: -; cdr3_aa: CATSRDTVEQFF
clone_size: many; v_call: TRBV6-1; j_call: TRBJ2-5; d_call: TRBD2; cdr3_aa: CASSEGLADQETQYF
clone_size: few; v_call: TRBV7-2; j_call: TRBJ2-4; d_call: -; cdr3_aa: CASSLAREDIQYF
clone_size: few; v_call: TRBV12-3/TRBV12-4; j_call: TRBJ2-5; d_call: TRBD2; cdr3_aa: CASSLAGTSGSEDKETQYF
clone_size: few; v_call: TRBV20-1; j_call: TRBJ2-7; d_call: -; cdr3_aa: CSARDLRGPQHEQYF
clone_size: -; v_call: TRBV24-1; j_call: TRBJ2-4; d_call: TRBD2; cdr3_aa: CATSETGSGRNIQYF
clone_size: -; v_call: TRBV29-1; j_call: TRBJ1-2; d_call: -; cdr3_aa: CSVGGHREFYGYTF
clone_size: many; v_call: TRBV3-1; j_call: TRBJ2-4; d_call: TRBD2; cdr3_aa: CANSPGTSGSALDIQYF
clone_size: many; v_call: TRBV28; j_call: TRBJ2-2; d_call: -; cdr3_aa: CASSLAGPAGELFF
clone_size: few; v_call: TRBV5-1; j_call: TRBJ2-5; d_call: -; cdr3_aa: CASSSGQYQETQYF
clone_size: many; v_call: TRBV2; j_call: TRBJ1-5; d_call: TRBD1; cdr3_aa: CASRGQLNQPQHF
clone_size: few; v_call: TRBV7-3; j_call: TRBJ2-7; d_call: -; cdr3_aa: CASSHKSGTVKEQYF
clone_size: many; v_call: TRBV7-8; j_call: TRBJ1-1; d_call: -; cdr3_aa: CASSSHRRDTEAFF
clone_size: -; v_call: TRBV19; j_call: TRBJ2-7; d_call: -; cdr3_aa: CATRPDLSYEQYF
clone_size: -; v_call: TRBV6-2/TRBV6-3; j_call: TRBJ2-5; d_call: -; cdr3_aa: CASSYSNLEETQYF
clone_size: few; v_call: TRBV19; j_call: TRBJ2-3; d_call: TRBD2; cdr3_aa: CASTLGLADTDTQYF
clone_size: few; v_call: TRBV12-3/TRBV12-4; j_call: TRBJ2-1; d_call: TRBD2; cdr3_aa: CASSLRLAEHNEQFF
clone_size: few; v_call: TRBV29-1; j_call: TRBJ1-2; d_call: TRBD1; cdr3_aa: CSVEALGTDLYGYTF
clone_size: many; v_call: TRBV9; j_call: TRBJ2-7; d_call: TRBD2; cdr3_aa: CASSVDWTSGIYEQYF
clone_size: -; v_call: TRBV7-3; j_call: TRBJ2-1; d_call: TRBD1; cdr3_aa: CASSPGTGNRGLYNEQFF